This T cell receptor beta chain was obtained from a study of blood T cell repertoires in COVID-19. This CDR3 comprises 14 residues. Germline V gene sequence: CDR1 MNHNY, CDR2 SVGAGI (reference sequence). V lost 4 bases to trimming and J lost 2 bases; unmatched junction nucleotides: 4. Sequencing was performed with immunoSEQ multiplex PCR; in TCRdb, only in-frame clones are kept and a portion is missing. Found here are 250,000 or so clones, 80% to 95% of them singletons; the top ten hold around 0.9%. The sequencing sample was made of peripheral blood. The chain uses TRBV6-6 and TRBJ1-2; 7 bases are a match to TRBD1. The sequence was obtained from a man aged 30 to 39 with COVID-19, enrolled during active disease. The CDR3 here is CASSWGQPNYGYTF. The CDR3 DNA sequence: TGTGCCAGCAGTTGGGGACAGCCGAACTATGGCTACACCTTC.